A single sample gave rise to the 27 T cell receptor beta chains below, sequenced in a study of blood T cells in healthy people across ages. Sample-barcoded 5' priming and a J-beta primer mix drove a second PCR of about 6 to 11 cycles. TCRdb re-called the 5' RACE reads with MiXCR, one entry per CDR3 protein. The sample carries about 1.6 million distinct CDR3 sequences, about 31% recorded once. The sample consisted of blood. The receptor set was obtained from a woman aged 25 to 39 in good health.

The chain links TRBV7-8 to TRBJ2-2; D is possibly TRBD1 (6 bases). Germline CDR1 reads SGHVS; CDR2 reads FQNEAQ. V was pared by 5 bases and J by 0 bases, with 16 bases between. The CDR3 has 17 residues. In DNA form, the CDR3 reads TGTGCCAGCAGCGGTAACCCAGGGGCCTCGAACACCGGGGAGCTGTTTTTT. Translation gives CASSGNPGASNTGELFF.

The chain is built from TRBV20-1 and TRBJ2-1; D gene unclear. Germline CDR1 is DFQATT and CDR2 is SNEGSKA (reference sequence). The V gene lost 0 bases and the J gene lost 2 bases, with 14 bases spanning the gap. The CDR3 consists of 16 residues. The CDR3 coding sequence is TGCAGTGCTAGAGATCTGAGCGAAAACCCCTACAATGAGCAGTTCTTC. Its translation is CSARDLSENPYNEQFF.

The genes are TRBV29-1 and TRBJ1-5; 7 positions agree with TRBD1. Per the germline V gene, CDR1 is SQVTM and CDR2 is ANQGSEA. The CDR3 sequence is 13 residues long. V was clipped by 4 bases and J by 3 bases; unmatched bases: 3. CDR3 in amino acids: CSVAGTVNQPQHF. DNA of the CDR3: TGCAGCGTTGCCGGGACAGTCAATCAGCCCCAGCATTTT.

This chain connects TRBV27 to TRBJ2-7, with D possibly matching TRBD2 (6 bases). The DNA end favors TRBJ2-5, so the J call may be wrong. This CDR3 has 14 residues. Germline CDR1 is MNHEY and CDR2 is SMNVEV (reference sequence). The CDR3 region has the DNA TGTGCCAGCAGTTCGGGACTCCTCCGGGAGACCCAGTACTTC. It codes for CASSSGLLRETQYF.

The gene calls are TRBV5-1 and TRBJ2-2, with D possibly matching TRBD2 (5 bases). CDR1 and CDR2 from the germline V gene are SGHRS and YFSETQ. The CDR3 runs to 13 residues. V dropped 4 bases and J dropped 1 base, with 5 bases sitting between them. CDR3 coding DNA: TGCGCCAGCAGCGCGGGGAACACCGGGGAGCTGTTTTTT. Its translation: CASSAGNTGELFF.

This clonotype was counted only a few times. The rearrangement joins TRBV12-3 or TRBV12-4 to TRBJ1-5; no definite D call. Deletions cut 7 bases from V and 2 bases from J, with 9 bases between. The CDR3 covers 13 residues. The CDR3 sequence is CASTKDGNQPQHF. The CDR3 DNA follows: TGTGCCAGCACCAAGGACGGCAATCAGCCCCAGCATTTT.

There are a few counts of this clonotype. The chain is built from TRBV10-3 and TRBJ2-3; D unresolved. The CDR3 sequence is 15 residues long. V lost 3 bases and J 2 bases, leaving 12 bases between the germline ends. The germline V gene encodes CDR1 ENHRY and CDR2 SYGVKD. The CDR3 nucleotides read TGTGCCATCAGTGATAGACACGGAAACACAGATACGCAGTATTTT. It specifies CAISDRHGNTDTQYF.

The V and J genes are TRBV9 and TRBJ2-2, with unresolved D. This CDR3 region has 14 residues. Germline lookup yields CDR1 SGDLS and CDR2 YYNGEE. The V and J ends lost 2 bases and 5 bases respectively, with 10 bases between them. DNA of the CDR3: TGTGCCAGCAGCGTTCAGAGTGGGACCGGGGAGCTGTTTTTT. Protein product: CASSVQSGTGELFF.

The table lists this clonotype with many counts. V and J are TRBV4-1 and TRBJ1-2; D is ambiguous. V shed 3 bases and J shed 4 bases, with 18 bases lying between them. Germline-derived CDR1 and CDR2 are MGHRA and YSYEKL. The CDR3 has 16 residues. The CDR3 nucleotides are TGCGCCAGCAGCCACGAAATCCGGAGTTACGGCTATGGCTACACCTTC. Encoded protein: CASSHEIRSYGYGYTF.

V is TRBV5-6 and J is TRBJ1-1, with D perhaps TRBD1 (6 bases). Germline CDR1 is SGHDT and CDR2 is YYEEEE. CDR3 length: 15 residues. V dropped 0 bases and J dropped 3 bases, with 12 bases sitting between them. This CDR3 is CASSLEGAGDTEAFF. CDR3 in DNA: TGTGCCAGCAGCTTGGAAGGGGCAGGGGACACTGAAGCTTTCTTT.

This clonotype appeared a few times. The genes are TRBV5-1 and TRBJ2-1, with 9 bases lining up with TRBD2. The germline gives CDR1 SGHRS, CDR2 YFSETQ. V was pared by 0 bases and J by 9 bases, with 10 bases of the junction left unmatched. CDR3 length: 16 residues. The CDR3 protein is CASSLALAGKAAEQFF. CDR3 in DNA: TGCGCCAGCAGCTTGGCCCTAGCGGGAAAAGCCGCTGAGCAGTTCTTC.

The sample holds a few counts of this clonotype. This chain joins TRBV7-3 and TRBJ1-6, with D possibly matching TRBD1 (6 bases). CDR3 length: 15 residues. CDR1 and CDR2 (germline): SGHTA, FQGTGA. Between the trimmed V and J ends, which lost 1 base and 8 bases, there was a span of 12 bases. The CDR3, as DNA: TGTGCCAGCAGCTTAAGCGCAGGGGCGGATTCACCCCTCCACTTT. This translates into CASSLSAGADSPLHF.

CDR3 sequence: CASFDRVSYGYTF. The CDR3 nucleotides read TGTGCCAGCTTTGACAGGGTTAGCTATGGCTACACCTTC. The chain carries TRBV28 and TRBJ1-2, with 7 bases matching TRBD1. Per germline, CDR1 MDHEN and CDR2 SYDVKM. This CDR3 comprises 13 residues. V lost 8 bases and J lost 4; bases outside the gene matches: 7.

This clonotype was seen a few times. The chain has TRBV25-1 and TRBJ2-2, with D possibly TRBD2 on 6 matching bases. CDR3 length equals 13 residues. V was cut by 4 bases and J by 6 bases, with 9 bases left in between. Germline V gene lookup returns CDR1 MGHDK and CDR2 SYGVNS. The CDR3 nucleotides read TGTGCCAGCAGTGGTCGGGACTCCGGGGAGCTGTTTTTT. Protein: CASSGRDSGELFF.

The genes are TRBV6-6 and TRBJ1-4; D gene unclear. The length of the CDR3 is 14 residues. Germline V gives CDR1 MNHNY, CDR2 SVGAGI (reference sequence). V was clipped by 0 bases and J by 7 bases, with 9 bases between them. The CDR3 loop reads CASSYSLGTEKLFF. DNA of the CDR3: TGTGCCAGCAGTTACTCACTGGGAACTGAAAAACTGTTTTTT.

The chain is built from TRBV16 and TRBJ1-2, with 10 bases aligning to TRBD1. With V trimmed by 0 bases and J by 7 bases, 8 bases remained unmatched. The V gene's germline CDR1 is KGHSY and CDR2 FQNENV. This CDR3 has 16 residues. In DNA, the CDR3 is TGTGCCAGCAGCCAATCTCGGCCGGGACAGGGGATTGGCTACACCTTC. Protein sequence: CASSQSRPGQGIGYTF.

Of note for this clonotype: Germline and junction disagree at one end, which may indicate a read error. This chain joins TRBV12-3 or TRBV12-4 and TRBJ2-5; the D is unclear. The CDR3 has 14 residues. CDR3 coding DNA: TGTGCCAGCTGTTTAGGGTCCTACCAAGAGACCCAGTACTTC. Its protein is CASCLGSYQETQYF.

In its sample, this clonotype was seen many times. The chain joins TRBV7-2 to TRBJ2-7; D is unresolved. This CDR3 is 11 amino acids long. The germline CDR1 and CDR2 sequences are SGHTA and FQGNSA. V lost 5 bases, J lost 5 bases, and 7 bases lay in between. DNA for the CDR3: TGTGCCAGCAGCCTCCTACACGAGCAGTACTTC. Its translation: CASSLLHEQYF.

The chain couples TRBV24-1 to TRBJ2-7; D might be TRBD1 (6 bases). The CDR3 consists of 15 residues. The V end lost 5 bases, the J end lost 3 bases, and 16 bases lay between the germline ends. Germline V CDR1 and CDR2: KGHDR, SFDVKD. CDR3 bases: TGTGCCACCAGTGCGATGACAGGATCGGGCTACGAGCAGTACTTC. Amino acid sequence: CATSAMTGSGYEQYF.

This clonotype was counted a few times. The CDR3 coding sequence is TGTGCCAGCAGCCAAGTGGACAGAACCTACGAGCAGTACTTC. It specifies CASSQVDRTYEQYF. The rearrangement links TRBV3-1 to TRBJ2-7, with a tentative D call TRBD1 (6 bases). There are 14 residues in the CDR3. Trimming stripped 1 base from V and 2 bases from J, with 9 bases between. Germline V gene sequence: CDR1 LGHDT, CDR2 YNNKEL (reference sequence).

This CDR3 is CASSDPGQGAVEAFF. The CDR3 nucleotides read TGTGCCAGCAGCGACCCGGGACAGGGGGCGGTTGAGGCTTTCTTT. The chain employs TRBV27 and TRBJ1-1; 12 bases align to TRBD1. The CDR3 consists of 15 residues. Germline loops: CDR1 MNHEY, CDR2 SMNVEV (reference sequence). The V segment lost 6 bases and the J segment 11 bases; nucleotides outside the gene matches: 13.

This clonotype was counted many times. The chain combines TRBV7-9 with TRBJ2-3; TRBD2 agrees at 7 bases. CDR1 is SEHNR, CDR2 FQNEAQ, per germline (reference sequence). V shed 6 bases and J 5 bases; nucleotides not matched to a gene: 8. The CDR3 consists of 14 residues. CDR3 DNA: TGTGCCAGCAGTTGGGCGGGAGCGGGAGATACGCAGTATTTT. It yields the protein CASSWAGAGDTQYF.

This clonotype occurred many times. The rearrangement joins TRBV27 to TRBJ1-4; TRBD1 matches at 7 bases. J was trimmed by 4 bases and V by 3 bases; bases with no gene match: 5. The CDR3 totals 15 residues. CDR1 is MNHEY and CDR2 is SMNVEV in the germline V gene (reference sequence). CDR3: CASSFVDRVNEKLFF. In nucleotides, the CDR3 is TGTGCCAGCAGTTTTGTCGACAGGGTTAATGAAAAACTGTTTTTT.

This clonotype was observed once. A junction end diverges from the germline sequence, so it may reflect a read error. The chain combines TRBV4-1 with TRBJ2-5; 10 bases agree with TRBD2. Germline lookup yields CDR1 MGHRA and CDR2 YSYEKL. The CDR3 has 17 amino acids. This chain's CDR3 is CASSQDRQRGGGETRYF. CDR3 in DNA: TGCGCCAGCAGCCAAGATCGGCAGCGGGGGGGCGGGGAGACCCGGTACTTC.

This clonotype was counted between two and nine times. The chain links TRBV28 to TRBJ1-2, with D uncertain. CDR3 length equals 14 residues. Germline-derived CDR1 and CDR2 are MDHEN and SYDVKM. Trimming cost V 1 base and J 6 bases, with 12 bases left between them. The CDR3 nucleotides read TGTGCCAGCAGTTTATCGGCAGGCGGGCATGGCTACACCTTC. Protein sequence: CASSLSAGGHGYTF.

In this sample, this clonotype turned up a few times. The V and J genes are TRBV3-1 and TRBJ2-3; D possibly corresponds to TRBD2 (5 bases). This CDR3 has 13 amino acids. The V gene lost 5 bases and the J gene lost 5 bases, with 11 bases spanning the gap. Germline V gives CDR1 LGHDT, CDR2 YNNKEL (reference sequence). CDR3 sequence (DNA): TGTGCCAGCAGCTGGGGAGCTGGAGATACGCAGTATTTT. It translates to CASSWGAGDTQYF.

This chain uses TRBV20-1 with TRBJ1-5; D is unresolved. Germline loops: CDR1 DFQATT, CDR2 SNEGSKA (reference sequence). This CDR3 has 14 amino acids. The CDR3 region is CSAFKAKGNQPQHF. In DNA form, the CDR3 reads TGCAGCGCCTTTAAGGCGAAAGGGAATCAGCCCCAGCATTTT.